In this sample, the clone carrying this T cell receptor beta chain turned up many times. The antigen remains undetermined. This sample is part of a study of T-cell reconstitution after alpha-beta-depleted transplantation in children. Unique molecular identifiers were built into the TCRbeta library. TCRdb processed the PCR reads anew with MiXCR; each CDR3 protein has one entry. Here the sample spans 500,000 to 650,000 distinct CDR3 sequences, approximately 13% being singletons. This CDR3 is built from 20 residues. Study findings and constraints: Surviving recipient T cells and thymic progenitors accounted for the high day-60 TCRbeta diversity observed in some patients. Where alpha-beta T cells came from about two months after transplant was reportedly several hundred expanded graft clones. Among T cells one year after transplant, newly produced cells accounted for most counts and diversity.

The TCR sequence derives from a male patient aged 5 to 17 who had a stem cell transplant for acute myeloid leukemia, so the T cells may come from the graft donor. The rearrangement uses TRBV21-1 and TRBJ2-7; the table gives TRBD2 as D, unverified against the DNA. TRBV21-1 is assigned pseudogene status. Sequencing used PBMCs, mostly from graft donor cells, obtained 360 days after TCRalphabeta/CD19-depleted stem cell transplant. As DNA, the CDR3 is TGTGCCAGCAGCAAATGGGACAGGGAGGGCACTAGCGGGAGTGGATGCGAGCAGTACTTC. Its translation: CASSKWDREGTSGSGCEQYF.